This TCR beta chain was sequenced for a study of identical twins listed by TCRdb under 2016. With regard to the full study: TCR alpha and beta repertoires from monozygotic twins, unrelated adults of various ages and cord blood were deep-sequenced to test whether fetal clonotypes persist. Replicate twin experiments were performed at different times using different library preparation protocols to rule out contamination. Findings and caveats that apply to the study as a whole: Excess twin sharing in beta out-of-frame sequences was weaker because fewer shared sequences lowered the signal-to-noise ratio. Abundant cord blood beta clonotypes carried fewer insertions; young adult naive repertoires showed a weaker similar trend, while memory repertoires showed none. Compared with coincidental sharing between unrelated individuals, out-of-frame TCR alpha sequences shared between twins showed an excess of sequences with low generation probability. In monozygotic twins, out-of-frame TCR alpha sharing was systematically underestimated by recombination models, although the models agreed with sharing between unrelated individuals. Because the same donors could not be followed over many years, the conclusions relied on cross-sectional statistical analysis. Invariant T cells such as MAIT and iNKT could partly confound zero-insertion analyses, though diverse VJ usage argued against this for most clonotypes.

About this clonotype: This receptor's antigen is unknown. Base qualities are not provided; no much larger clone lies one nucleotide away.

All donors were healthy Caucasians. The twin cohort consisted of three pairs of female monozygotic twins, all aged about 18 to 29 years. Positive isolation kits from Invitrogen were used to isolate the CD4+ and CD8+ T cell populations. The CDR3 holds 11 amino acids from the cysteine to the phenylalanine. The only DNA kept is the CDR3, 33 bases in frame from the first base. The germline V gene yields SQVTM for CDR1 and ANQGSEA for CDR2. The germline ends are 7 bases apart after V is trimmed by 4 bases and J by 4 bases. Preparation of the library involved 5' RACE. Reads for this sample came from an Illumina HiSeq 2000. Template switching introduced a universal primer binding site; the final cDNA contained a unique molecular identifier, enabling accurate counting of TCR cDNA molecules. Specific primers in the conserved constant-segment region were used to synthesize first-strand cDNA for the TCR alpha and beta chains. To control for contamination, every cDNA library was double barcoded, receiving both a SMART-Mk sample barcode and Illumina barcodes. Two successive PCR steps introduced TruSeq adapter sequences along with Illumina sample barcodes. Sequencing of the TCR alpha and beta cDNA libraries was done on the Illumina HiSeq platform using custom primers. Per the original workflow: MiGEC was used to process raw reads and extract unique molecular identifiers, and MiXCR was used to find CDR3 positions. For each individual, recombination models were inferred using an EM algorithm with the repgenHMM and IGoR tools. The tcR package in R was used for shared clonotype analysis, with sharing normalized by the product of cloneset sizes. To study raw recombination free of thymic and clonal selection effects, out-of-frame nonproductive sequences were analyzed. Through fastp at Q25 and MiXCR, TCRdb rebuilt clones from the public reads, retaining in-frame beta chains. Entries are consolidated by CDR3 protein sequence, retaining the most common genes and DNA. The V and J calls come from TCRdb's annotation, not from the publication. Within this sample are about 470,000 distinct CDR3 sequences, with around 24% of them counted one time only. Approximately 2.9% of the sample belongs to the ten largest clones.

The sample was also reused in another study, on T cells expressing NK-cell markers. Per the second study: In sorted CD3+CD56+NKG2C+, CD3+CD56+NKG2C- and CD3+CD56-NKG2C+ T-cell subsets from eight donors, TCR beta-chain repertoires were profiled. Of the eight sequenced donors, seven were found to be HCMV-seropositive and one was found to be HCMV-seronegative. In several experiments an anti-gammadeltaTCR antibody was added to restrict sorting to alphabetaTCR-expressing T cells. In several donors, the dominant CD3+CD56+NKG2C+ clonotypes were found to rank among the top 10 CD8+ clonotypes and to make up about 1.0-7.5% of CD8+ T cells. Those dominant clonotypes were again the most abundant among CD3+CD56-NKG2C+ cells in a handful of donors, at 28.3-60.1%. Whether the expanded NKG2C-expressing T cell clones were specific for HCMV antigens was left unclear. The study sequenced eight donors, all healthy volunteers chosen at random: three men and five women. HCMV-specific IgG was detected in serum with a commercial ELISA kit to determine HCMV serostatus. MIGEC was used to demultiplex reads and group reads by UMI, and MiTCR was used to assemble and quantify clonotypes. Only TCR cDNA sequences supported by at least two reads were kept to exclude erroneous sequences. The tcR package was used for downstream repertoire analysis, with clonotypes matched between fractions based on CDR3 nucleotide sequence plus V segment. VDJmatch was used to annotate antigen specificity against VDJdb, with one amino acid substitution allowed in CDR3.

The sequence links TRBV29-1 to TRBJ1-1; the D gene identity is not certain. Material: CD4+ T cells sorted from blood. This TCR was recovered from a woman under 30 in good health. The CDR3 reads CSVGWATEAFF. The DNA is as follows: TGCAGCGTTGGGTGGGCCACTGAAGCTTTCTTT.